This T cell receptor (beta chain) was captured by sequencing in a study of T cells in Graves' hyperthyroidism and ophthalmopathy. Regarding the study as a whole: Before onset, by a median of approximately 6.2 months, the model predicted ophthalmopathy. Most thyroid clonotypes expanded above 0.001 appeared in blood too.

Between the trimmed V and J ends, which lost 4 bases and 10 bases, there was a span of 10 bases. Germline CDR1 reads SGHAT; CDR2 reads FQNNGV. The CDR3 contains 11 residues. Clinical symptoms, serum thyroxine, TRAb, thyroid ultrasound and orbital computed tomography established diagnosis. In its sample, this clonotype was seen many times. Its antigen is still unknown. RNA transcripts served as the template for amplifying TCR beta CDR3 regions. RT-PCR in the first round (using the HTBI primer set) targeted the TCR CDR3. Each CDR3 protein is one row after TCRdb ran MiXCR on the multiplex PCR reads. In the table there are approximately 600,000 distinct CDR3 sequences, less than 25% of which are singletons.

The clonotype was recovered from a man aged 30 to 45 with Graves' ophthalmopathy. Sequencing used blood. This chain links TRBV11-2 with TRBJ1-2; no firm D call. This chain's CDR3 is CASSSSTAYTF. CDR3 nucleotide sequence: TGTGCCAGCAGCTCCTCGACTGCCTACACCTTC.